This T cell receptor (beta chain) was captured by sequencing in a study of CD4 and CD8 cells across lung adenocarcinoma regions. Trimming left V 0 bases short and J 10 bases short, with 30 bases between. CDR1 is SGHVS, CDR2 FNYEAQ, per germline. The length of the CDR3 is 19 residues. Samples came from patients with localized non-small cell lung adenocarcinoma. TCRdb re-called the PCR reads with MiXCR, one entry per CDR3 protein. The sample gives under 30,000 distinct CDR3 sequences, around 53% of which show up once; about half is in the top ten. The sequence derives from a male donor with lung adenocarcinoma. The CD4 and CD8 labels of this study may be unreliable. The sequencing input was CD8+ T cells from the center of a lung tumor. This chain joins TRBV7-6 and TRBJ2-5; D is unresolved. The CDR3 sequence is CASSLAMAESSSGSNDQYF. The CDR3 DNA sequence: TGTGCCAGCAGCTTAGCAATGGCCGAGTCTTCCTCTGGCTCCAACGACCAGTACTTC.